The 27 T cell receptor beta chains listed next were all sequenced from one sample in a study of read filtering for tumor transcriptome and immune sequencing. The library was built from roughly 400 ng RNA with molecular barcoded adaptors for alpha/delta and beta/gamma chains. TCRdb itself ran the reads through MiXCR, one entry per CDR3 protein. The table includes more than 70,000 distinct CDR3 sequences, roughly a fifth detected once. Material: a population of CD138-negative cells sorted from bone marrow. These receptors were taken from a donor at least 40 years old with multiple myeloma.

The rearrangement joins TRBV28 to TRBJ1-5; D is undetermined. CDR3 length: 12 amino acids. Germline assignment: CDR1 MDHEN and CDR2 SYDVKM. Deletions cut 6 bases from V and 5 bases from J, with 8 bases between. The CDR3 spells CASSYGDQPQHF. The CDR3 nucleotides are TGTGCCAGCAGCTACGGAGATCAGCCCCAGCATTTT.

V gene TRBV5-1 combines with J gene TRBJ2-5; the D gene is possibly TRBD2 (6 bases). V was cut by 5 bases and J by 1 base, with 15 bases left in between. This CDR3 has 15 residues. Germline V gene data show CDR1 as SGHRS and CDR2 as YFSETQ. The CDR3 DNA reads as TGCGCCAGCAGGAGGAGGGCCCGGTCCCAAGAGACCCAGTACTTC. Translation gives CASRRRARSQETQYF.

At least ten counts were recorded for this clonotype. The CDR3 sequence is CASARTRADTQYF. CDR3 DNA: TGTGCCAGCGCCCGGACTCGGGCAGATACGCAGTATTTT. The chain is built from TRBV6-4 and TRBJ2-3, with D perhaps TRBD2 (5 bases). Deletions cut 8 bases from V and 4 bases from J, with 13 bases between. The CDR3 covers 13 residues. Germline V gives CDR1 MRHNA, CDR2 SNTAGT.

This clonotype was counted at least ten times. J is TRBJ2-2 and V is TRBV12-3 or TRBV12-4, with 8 positions matching TRBD2. The length of the CDR3 is 17 residues. The ends lost 3 bases at V and 2 bases at J; junction bases unmatched: 8. CDR3 DNA sequence: TGTGCCAGCAGTTTTGAAACTAGCGGATCAAACACCGGGGAGCTGTTTTTT. Protein product: CASSFETSGSNTGELFF.

With regard to this clonotype: Possible read error: a much larger clone is one base away. The V call is TRBV5-1, the J call TRBJ1-1, with D unclear. Per the germline V gene, CDR1 is SGHRS and CDR2 is YFSETQ. This CDR3 spans 13 amino acids. As DNA, the CDR3 is TGCGCCGGCAGCTCGGATCCGAACACTGAAGCTTTCTTT. Translating it yields CAGSSDPNTEAFF.

This clonotype was found once. This may arise from a read error, as a much more abundant clone is one base away. J is TRBJ2-6 and V is TRBV19, with D possibly matching TRBD1 (6 bases). The CDR3 spans 17 residues. The germline V gene encodes CDR1 LNHDA and CDR2 SQIVND (reference sequence). CDR3 nucleotide sequence: TGTGCCAGTAGTATCAACAGGGAAGGATCTGGGACCAACGTCCTGACTTTC. It encodes CASSINREGSGTNVLTF.

This clonotype was seen repeatedly, ten times or more. The chain joins TRBV7-9 to TRBJ2-7; D unresolved. Germline V lookup: CDR1 SEHNR, CDR2 FQNEAQ (reference sequence). The V and J ends lost 2 bases and 0 bases respectively, with 20 bases between them. The CDR3 spans 18 residues. In nucleotides, the CDR3 is TGTGCCAGCAGCTTAAAACCCACGAAGGTAATGAGCTCCTACGAGCAGTACTTC. Its translation is CASSLKPTKVMSSYEQYF.

There are a few counts of this clonotype. The rearrangement uses TRBV29-1 and TRBJ1-1, with a tentative D call TRBD1 (6 bases). V lost 5 bases and J lost 3, with 16 bases in between. Per germline, CDR1 SQVTM and CDR2 ANQGSEA. CDR3 length: 14 amino acids. This CDR3 reads CSVHGTPADTEAFF. CDR3 nucleotide sequence: TGCAGCGTTCACGGGACACCGGCAGACACTGAAGCTTTCTTT.

This clonotype has a count of ten or more. V gene TRBV28 combines with J gene TRBJ2-1; weak D call: TRBD2 (5 bases). V lost 6 bases to trimming and J lost 1 base, with 10 bases between them. CDR3 length: 14 residues. The germline CDR1 and CDR2 sequences are MDHEN and SYDVKM. The CDR3 DNA follows: TGTGCCAGCAGGGGTAGCGCTTCCTACAATGAGCAGTTCTTC. It specifies CASRGSASYNEQFF.

The V gene is TRBV3-1, the J gene TRBJ1-5; the D is unclear. The ends were cut back, 6 bases at V and 7 bases at J, with 13 bases in the middle. The CDR3 has 13 residues. CDR1 is LGHDT, CDR2 YNNKEL, per germline (reference sequence). The CDR3: CASSQTPIQPQHF. In DNA, the CDR3 is TGTGCCAGCAGTCAAACTCCTATCCAGCCCCAGCATTTT.

The gene calls are TRBV3-1 and TRBJ1-1; 10 positions match TRBD1. This CDR3 is 13 amino acids long. From germline, CDR1 is LGHDT and CDR2 YNNKEL (reference sequence). With 8 bases clipped from V and 6 bases from J, the junction kept 6 bases outside the gene matches. DNA for the CDR3: TGTGCCAGCTGGGACAGGGGTCTTTCTGAAGCTTTCTTT. As protein: CASWDRGLSEAFF.

This clonotype was counted at least ten times. The CDR3: CASSLELVTYEQYF. Written as DNA, the CDR3 is TGTGCCAGCAGCTTAGAACTCGTTACCTACGAGCAGTACTTC. The chain joins TRBV11-2 to TRBJ2-7; D gene uncertain. The CDR3 covers 14 residues. Looked up from germline, CDR1 is SGHAT and CDR2 is FQNNGV. Deletions cut 0 bases from V and 2 bases from J, with 8 bases between. Combining the CDR3 with reference TRBV11-2 and TRBJ2-7 gives the whole variable domain EAGVAQSPRYKIIEKRQSVAFWCNPISGHATLYWYQQILGQGPKLLIQFQNNGVVDDSQLPKDRFSAERLKGVDSTLKIQPAKLEDSAVYLCASSLELVTYEQYFGPGTRLTVT.

There are many counts of this clonotype. The CDR3 ends on some other residue instead of the conserved phenylalanine or tryptophan, so this is likely a read error. The gene calls are TRBV7-3 and TRBJ2-2; maybe TRBD2 (5 bases). CDR3 size: 13 residues. Germline assignment: CDR1 SGHTA and CDR2 FQGTGA. The germline V and J ends were trimmed by 5 bases and 12 bases, with 16 bases remaining between them. CDR3 coding DNA: TGTGCCAGCAGCCCCTCCTCTTCGGGGAAGCTGTTTTCT. Protein product: CASSPSSSGKLFS.

This clonotype showed up just a few times. This sequence joins TRBV12-3 or TRBV12-4 and TRBJ1-6; 7 nucleotides agree with TRBD1. The CDR3 consists of 16 residues. Losses at the gene ends were 2 bases for V and 7 bases for J; bases not matched to a gene: 8. CDR3 region: CASSLWGRGINSPLHF. The CDR3 DNA is TGTGCCAGCAGTTTATGGGGCAGGGGGATCAATTCACCCCTCCACTTT.

This clonotype was observed a few times. A read error may be the cause here, since a much bigger clone is one base away. The chain combines TRBV28 with TRBJ2-7, with D tentatively TRBD2 (5 bases). Germline CDR1 and CDR2: MDHEN and SYDVKM. This CDR3 comprises 14 residues. Trimming took 7 bases from V and 3 from J, leaving 16 bases between them. The CDR3 here is CASTTDSGYYEQYV. CDR3 sequence (DNA): TGTGCCAGCACCACCGATTCGGGGTACTACGAGCAGTACGTC.

Comments on this clonotype: With a much larger clone just one base away, this may be a read error. V and J are TRBV27 and TRBJ2-2; 11 nucleotides align to TRBD2. Germline CDR1 is MNHEY and CDR2 is SMNVEV (reference sequence). CDR3 length: 17 amino acids. This chain's CDR3 is CASRKLAGGLNTGKLFF. The CDR3 nucleotides are TGTGCCAGCAGGAAGCTAGCGGGGGGCCTGAACACCGGGAAGCTGTTTTTT.

The V gene is TRBV12-3 or TRBV12-4, the J gene TRBJ2-5; perhaps TRBD2 as D (6 bases). CDR3 length: 13 amino acids. V was trimmed by 6 bases and J by 2 bases, leaving 10 bases between them. The CDR3 reads CASRPGTQETQYF. The CDR3 region has the DNA TGTGCCAGCAGGCCCGGGACTCAAGAGACCCAGTACTTC.

This clonotype was seen ten or more times. The rearrangement uses TRBV5-1 and TRBJ2-7; TRBD1 might be the D (6 bases). CDR3 length: 14 residues. Germline V CDR1 and CDR2: SGHRS, YFSETQ. Trimming pared 3 bases from V and 2 bases from J, leaving 12 bases between. In DNA, the CDR3 is TGCGCCAGCAGCTCCGGGACAAGCACCTACGAGCAGTACTTC. Translation: CASSSGTSTYEQYF.

Points on this clonotype: The junction shows a germline mismatch at one end, possibly a read error. The chain has TRBV20-1 and TRBJ2-3; 7 bases are shared with TRBD2. Germline loops: CDR1 DFQATT, CDR2 SNEGSKA (reference sequence). There are 14 residues in the CDR3. The CDR3, as DNA: TGCAGTACGCGGGGGACTTCATTCACAGGTACGCAGTATTTT. Its translation: CSTRGTSFTGTQYF.

This clonotype was counted between two and nine times. The J gene is TRBJ1-5, the V gene TRBV6-2 or TRBV6-3, with unresolved D. Trimming took 2 bases from V and 3 from J, leaving 5 bases between them. CDR1 is MNHEY, CDR2 SVGEGT, per germline. The CDR3 contains 13 residues. CDR3 in DNA: TGTGCCAGCAGTTACGGTGCCAATCAGCCCCAGCATTTT. Protein product: CASSYGANQPQHF.

As for this clonotype: A single base separates this from a much larger clone, so it may be a read error. This sequence joins TRBV2 and TRBJ2-3; no reliable D call. The germline V and J ends were trimmed by 7 bases and 4 bases, with 15 bases remaining between them. This CDR3 region has 14 residues. Germline CDR1 reads SNHLY; CDR2 reads FYNNEI. The CDR3 here is CASTVLRVADTQYF. CDR3 nucleotides: TGTGCCAGCACTGTACTACGGGTCGCAGATACGCAGTATTTT.

This clonotype appeared many times. This chain links TRBV19 with TRBJ2-1; 8 bases fit TRBD1. The CDR3 is made up of 15 amino acids. With 6 bases clipped from V and 0 bases from J, the junction kept 4 bases outside the gene matches. Looked up from germline, CDR1 is LNHDA and CDR2 is SQIVND (reference sequence). CDR3 amino acids: CASRDGTGSYNEQFF. The CDR3 DNA reads as TGTGCCAGTAGGGATGGGACAGGCTCCTACAATGAGCAGTTCTTC.

A remark on this clonotype: Being one base from a much bigger clone, this may be a read error. The V call is TRBV20-1, the J call TRBJ2-6; perhaps TRBD2 as D (7 bases). The CDR3 has 12 residues. CDR1 and CDR2 from the germline V gene are DFQATT and SNEGSKA (reference sequence). This CDR3 is CSASRGANVLAF. Written as DNA, the CDR3 is TGCAGTGCTAGTCGGGGGGCCAACGTCCTGGCTTTC.

This clonotype was counted once. A much larger clone lies a single base off, so this may be a read error. The chain recombines TRBV20-1 with TRBJ1-1, with D unclear. The CDR3 runs 13 residues. Germline-derived CDR1 and CDR2 are DFQATT and SNEGSKA (reference sequence). Trimming cost V 7 bases and J 6 bases, with 18 bases left between them. The CDR3 sequence is CSVSDMGRAEAFF. CDR3 bases: TGCAGTGTTAGCGATATGGGAAGGGCTGAAGCTTTCTTT.

This clonotype was detected many times. The chain links TRBV20-1 to TRBJ2-1, with TRBD2 identical over 7 bases. Germline assignment: CDR1 DFQATT and CDR2 SNEGSKA (reference sequence). Trimming at V came to 6 bases and at J to 1 base, leaving 12 bases not matched to a gene. The CDR3 has 16 amino acids. CDR3 in amino acids: CSASSRLADSYNEQFF. Here the CDR3 DNA reads TGCAGTGCCAGCTCCCGTCTAGCGGATTCCTACAATGAGCAGTTCTTC.

Concerning this clonotype: This may come from a read error, since a much larger clone is one base off. The chain combines TRBV20-1 with TRBJ2-7; the D is unclear. Trimming removed 0 bases from V and 0 bases from J, with 9 bases in between. Germline CDR1 reads DFQATT; CDR2 reads SNEGSKA (reference sequence). CDR3 length equals 14 residues. CDR3 residues: CSARDGRGSYEQYF. The CDR3 nucleotides read TGCAGTGCTAGAGATGGTAGAGGCTCCTACGAGCAGTACTTC.

This clonotype was detected ten times or more. The chain is built from TRBV2 and TRBJ1-2, with 10 bases fitting TRBD1. Germline V lookup: CDR1 SNHLY, CDR2 FYNNEI. After removal of 9 bases from V and 4 bases from J, the junction contained 8 bases not matched to a gene. The CDR3 is 14 residues long. The DNA of the CDR3 is TGTGCCAGTTTCCGGGACAGGGGTTTCTATGGCTACACCTTC. This translates into CASFRDRGFYGYTF.